This TCR beta chain was recorded in a study of OX40 agonist ivuxolimab in advanced cancers. About the investigation overall: The costimulatory receptor OX40 (CD134) was targeted by ivuxolimab, a fully human IgG2 agonistic monoclonal antibody. Partial responses occurred in three dose-escalation patients: two with cutaneous melanoma and one with hepatocellular carcinoma. Among the roughly 50 dose-escalation patients, around 19 had hepatocellular carcinoma, around 15 melanoma, 9 renal cell carcinoma and 9 head and neck cancer. In the dose-escalation cohort, around 80% of patients were male, and the mean age was roughly 60 years with a range of roughly 23 to 79. The point of sequencing TCRbeta in the periphery was to test whether ivuxolimab changed TCR sequence diversity and drove clonal T-cell expansion. Patients were allowed to have had prior anti-PD-1, anti-PD-L1 or anti-CTLA-4 therapy, and less than 45% of the dose-escalation patients had previously received checkpoint inhibitors. The monotherapy dose-escalation portion (N ≈ 55 patients) of the phase I ivuxolimab trial is reported in the paper. Intravenous ivuxolimab was administered to patients every 2 weeks at six dose levels: 0.01, 0.1, 0.3, 1.5, 3 and 10 mg/kg. Results the study describes overall, beyond this receptor: The antigen specificity of the clonally expanded peripheral T cells was not determined. After ivuxolimab, CD8+ T cells had more expanded clones than CD4+ T cells on average. At doses of 0.1 to 3.0 mg/kg, clonal expansion of both CD4+ and CD8+ T cells in blood was seen between baseline and week 6. Low levels of normalized T-cell clonal expansion were also shown by some nonresponding patients. Partial responders in the 0.1-3.0 mg/kg groups had among the lowest normalized peripheral clonal expansion, especially among CD8+ T cells.

This clone was observed a single time. The target of this receptor is not known. No qualities accompany the bases; no much larger clone lies one base away. V ends up 5 bases short and J 1 base short, with an unmatched junction base count of 11. CDR1 SSHAT and CDR2 FNYEAQ are derived from the germline V gene (reference sequence). From the cysteine up to the phenylalanine, the CDR3 has a length of 16 residues. Only the CDR3 DNA stays, 48 bases, in frame from base 1. Genomic DNA was extracted from sorted cells for sequencing of the TCRbeta CDR3 region. The immunoSEQ Assay was used to sequence the TCRbeta CDR3 regions. Imported from immuneACCESS, the table was reduced by TCRdb to in-frame sequences with V and J called. These copies leave out some clones; in studies compared against another copy, an unresolved V gene accounts for under half, and the cause of the remainder is not known. The sample contains approximately 69,000 clones, approximately 94% of them found a single time. The ten most abundant clones make up approximately 14% of the sample.

Patients with a history of autoimmune disease or receiving systemic immunosuppression were excluded from the trial. Peripheral blood for TCR sequencing was drawn from every dose cohort at baseline, at cycle 4 day 1 and at cycle 7 day 1. Samples came from an open-label, multicenter, first-in-human phase I dose-escalation trial of ivuxolimab. Adults with locally advanced or metastatic head and neck squamous cell, hepatocellular, melanoma or renal cell carcinoma were enrolled in the trial. Before TCR sequencing, CD4+ T cells and CD8+ T cells were sorted from peripheral blood as separate populations. The rearranged chain carries TRBV7-7 and TRBJ2-7; 7 of the junction bases match TRBD1. This clonotype originated in an adult with an advanced solid tumor such as melanoma, head and neck, liver or kidney cancer. Sequences were derived from CD4+ or CD8+ T cells sorted from blood, sampled in a trial of the OX40 agonist ivuxolimab. The CDR3 corresponds to CASSGREQGPSYEQYF. The sequenced DNA: TGTGCCAGCAGCGGACGGGAACAGGGGCCATCCTACGAGCAGTACTTC.